Below are 12 T cell receptor beta chains sequenced from a single sample in a study of blood T cell repertoires in COVID-19 (dated by TCRdb to about 2020). Libraries were made using the immunoSEQ multiplex PCR assay. In its TCRdb copy, this immuneACCESS table keeps in-frame sequences only and misses some clones. Where compared with another copy, unresolved V genes explain less than half of these, and the others have no known cause. Across this sample there are about 130,000 clones, with about 86% seen only once. Approximately 9.1% of the sample comes from the top ten. Sequenced: PBMCs or T cells enriched from blood (not recorded which). The receptors stem from a man in his fifties who had recovered from COVID-19.

The V call is TRBV5-8, the J call TRBJ2-1; 7 bases line up with TRBD1. CDR1 SGHTS and CDR2 YDEGEE come from the germline V gene. Germline trimming cut 1 base from V and 4 bases from J; bases unmatched to any gene: 8. The CDR3 totals 16 residues. CDR3 residues: CASSLFQGQTYNEQFF. The DNA of the CDR3 is TGTGCCAGCAGCTTGTTTCAGGGACAGACTTACAATGAGCAGTTCTTC. Full variable domain (remainder filled in from reference TRBV5-8 and TRBJ2-1): EAGVTQSPTHLIKTRGQQATLRCSPISGHTSVYWYQQALGLGLQFLLWYDEGEERNRGNFPPRFSGRQFPNYSSELNVNALELEDSALYLCASSLFQGQTYNEQFFGPGTRLTVL.

A few counts support this clone. The chain is built from TRBV28 and TRBJ1-5; no clear D. This CDR3 region has 13 residues. Germline V lookup: CDR1 MDHEN, CDR2 SYDVKM. Between the trimmed V and J ends, which lost 3 bases and 7 bases, there was a span of 10 bases. The chain's CDR3 is CASSLGRPQPQHF. CDR3 sequence (DNA): TGTGCCAGCAGTTTGGGCCGCCCCCAGCCCCAGCATTTT.

There are a few counts of this clone. The genes are TRBV11-3 and TRBJ2-3; D not resolved. Germline values: CDR1 SGHNT, CDR2 YENEEA. This CDR3 contains 16 residues. The V gene lost 1 base and the J gene lost 1 base, with 12 bases spanning the gap. Written as DNA, the CDR3 is TGTGCCAGCAGCTTAGGTGAGACTGTTGGCACAGATACGCAGTATTTT. It yields the protein CASSLGETVGTDTQYF.

This clone was seen a handful of times. The rearrangement links TRBV4-3 to TRBJ2-7, with 11 bases matching TRBD2. The V segment lost 3 bases and the J segment 7 bases; nucleotides outside the gene matches: 8. The CDR3 totals 15 residues. Germline CDR1 reads LGHNA; CDR2 reads YSLEER. This CDR3 reads CASSQVSGGDQEQYF. For the CDR3, the DNA is TGCGCCAGCAGCCAGGTTAGCGGGGGGGATCAGGAGCAGTACTTC.

The rearrangement uses TRBV14 and TRBJ2-5; 8 bases agree with TRBD1. V lost 0 bases to trimming and J lost 5 bases; unmatched junction nucleotides: 11. This CDR3 comprises 17 residues. Germline CDR1 SGHDN, CDR2 FVKESK. The CDR3 DNA reads TGTGCCAGCAGCCAAGATCCGGGACAGGTGTGTATTGAGACCCAGTACTTC. It is translated as CASSQDPGQVCIETQYF.

The rearrangement links TRBV28 to TRBJ1-4, with D maybe TRBD1 (6 bases). The CDR3 spans 14 residues. Per the germline V gene, CDR1 is MDHEN and CDR2 is SYDVKM. V lost 1 base and J 5 bases, leaving 8 bases between the germline ends. The CDR3, as DNA: TGTGCCAGCAGTTTATACAGGGTCAATGAAAAACTGTTTTTT. It specifies CASSLYRVNEKLFF.

The chain carries TRBV10-3 and TRBJ2-5; 9 bases agree with TRBD2. Germline-derived CDR1 and CDR2 are ENHRY and SYGVKD. There are 15 residues in the CDR3. Trimming removed 6 bases from V and 2 bases from J; junction bases left unmatched: 7. CDR3 nucleotides: TGTGCCATCAGGCGCGGGGGGGCGGGGCAAGAGACCCAGTACTTC. This encodes CAIRRGGAGQETQYF.

V is TRBV5-1 and J is TRBJ2-6, with 7 bases fitting TRBD1. The germline V gene encodes CDR1 SGHRS and CDR2 YFSETQ. The length of the CDR3 is 18 residues. V was clipped by 0 bases and J by 4 bases; unmatched bases: 10. CDR3 sequence: CASSLDTGQITGANVLTF. The CDR3, as DNA: TGCGCCAGCAGCTTGGACACGGGACAGATAACCGGGGCCAACGTCCTGACTTTC. Full variable domain (missing parts from reference TRBV5-1 and TRBJ2-6): KAGVTQTPRYLIKTRGQQVTLSCSPISGHRSVSWYQQTPGQGLQFLFEYFSETQRNKGNFPGRFSGRQFSNSRSEMNVSTLELGDSALYLCASSLDTGQITGANVLTFGAGSRLTVL.

The chain has TRBV12-3 or TRBV12-4 and TRBJ1-1; D not resolved. Trimming shortened V by 4 bases and J by 1 base, and 7 bases separated the two germline ends. CDR3 size: 13 residues. CDR3 residues: CASSSGANTEAFF. In nucleotides, the CDR3 is TGTGCCAGCAGTTCGGGAGCGAACACTGAAGCTTTCTTT.

This chain joins TRBV18 and TRBJ1-3; TRBD1 agrees at 9 bases. Germline lookup yields CDR1 KGHSH and CDR2 LQKENI. This CDR3 contains 16 residues. J gave up 4 bases and V 3 bases, and 7 bases lay outside the gene matches. CDR3 nucleotide sequence: TGTGCCAGCTCACCCAATGAACAGGGGGCAGGAAACACCATATATTTT. Amino acid sequence: CASSPNEQGAGNTIYF. Together with reference TRBV18 and TRBJ1-3, the CDR3 gives the full variable domain: NAGVMQNPRHLVRRRGQEARLRCSPMKGHSHVYWYRQLPEEGLKFMVYLQKENIIDESGMPKERFSAEFPKEGPSILRIQQVVRGDSAAYFCASSPNEQGAGNTIYFGEGSWLTVV.

The chain carries TRBV6-2 or TRBV6-3 and TRBJ2-2; the match to TRBD1 covers 7 bases. V was pared by 0 bases and J by 6 bases, with 1 base of the junction left unmatched. Germline-derived CDR1 and CDR2 are MNHEY and SVGEGT. This CDR3 region has 14 residues. CDR3 in DNA: TGTGCCAGCAGTTACTCGACAGGGCCCGGGGAGCTGTTTTTT. As protein: CASSYSTGPGELFF.

V gene TRBV7-6 combines with J gene TRBJ1-4; D is unresolved. With 2 bases removed from V and 7 bases from J, the gap between germline ends came to 11 bases. CDR3 length: 14 amino acids. CDR1 is SGHVS, CDR2 FNYEAQ, per germline. The CDR3, as DNA: TGTGCCAGCAGCTTAACAGTAAGTCGTGAAAAACTGTTTTTT. Encoded protein: CASSLTVSREKLFF.